A single sample is the source of the 21 T cell receptor beta chains below, sequenced in a study of blood T cell repertoires in COVID-19 (dated by TCRdb to 2019 to 2021). Libraries were built with the immunoSEQ multiplex PCR assay. What TCRdb holds here is the immuneACCESS table cut down to in-frame rearrangements. Part of the clones is not present; checked against another copy, under half of the missing clones reflect an unresolved V gene, and the others are unexplained. The sample contains a few hundred thousand clones, over 70% of them found a single time. The top ten clonotypes cover roughly 1.2% of the sample. Sequenced: peripheral blood. These receptors came from a woman aged 50 to 60 with acute or convalescent COVID-19.

The chain's CDR3 is CASSDYRGSGYTF. CDR3 DNA: TGTGCCAGCAGTGATTATCGAGGGAGTGGCTACACCTTC. This chain uses TRBV25-1 with TRBJ1-2; no firm D call. V was shortened by 3 bases and J by 7 bases, with 12 bases between the two germline ends. The CDR3 sequence is 13 residues long. In germline, CDR1 is MGHDK, CDR2 SYGVNS.

The chain couples TRBV7-3 to TRBJ2-1, with TRBD2 as a possible D gene (6 bases). The CDR3 loop spans 16 amino acids. Germline V gene sequence: CDR1 SGHTA, CDR2 FQGTGA. V gave up 1 base and J gave up 9 bases, with 19 bases separating them. CDR3 in DNA: TGTGCCAGCAGCTTAAGTTACGGAGGGCACTATGCTGAGCAGTTCTTC. This encodes CASSLSYGGHYAEQFF.

In its sample, this clone was seen once. CDR3 DNA: TGTGCCAGCAGTGGGGACAGGGAGAGCACTGAAGCTTTCTTT. This codes for CASSGDRESTEAFF. This sequence joins TRBV2 and TRBJ1-1; 9 bases match TRBD1. Losses at the gene ends were 4 bases for V and 4 bases for J; bases not matched to a gene: 4. CDR1 SNHLY and CDR2 FYNNEI come from the germline V gene. There are 14 residues in the CDR3.

This chain connects TRBV11-2 to TRBJ2-3; D possibly corresponds to TRBD1 (6 bases). V lost 2 bases to trimming and J lost 5 bases, with 11 bases between them. The CDR3 consists of 14 residues. Germline V gene lookup returns CDR1 SGHAT and CDR2 FQNNGV. The CDR3 loop reads CASSLQGHEDTQYF. The DNA for the CDR3 is TGTGCCAGCAGCTTACAGGGGCATGAAGATACGCAGTATTTT.

A remark on this clone: A read error may account for a junction end that differs from germline. The chain joins TRBV7-9 to TRBJ2-4, with unresolved D. The CDR3 runs 16 residues. In germline, CDR1 is SEHNR, CDR2 FQNEAQ (reference sequence). The CDR3 sequence is CASSLKLGPAENIQYF. Here the CDR3 DNA reads TGTGCCAGCAGCTTAAAATTGGGCCCAGCCGAAAACATTCAGTACTTC.

The rearrangement uses TRBV30 and TRBJ2-7; 9 bases align to TRBD1. Germline loops: CDR1 GTSNPN, CDR2 SVGIG (reference sequence). The V segment lost 2 bases and the J segment 6 bases; nucleotides outside the gene matches: 11. The CDR3 sequence is 15 residues long. The CDR3: CAWSKANRGRSEQYF. In DNA form, the CDR3 reads TGTGCCTGGAGTAAGGCTAACAGGGGGCGGTCCGAGCAGTACTTC.

This clone showed up just a few times. V and J are TRBV29-1 and TRBJ1-1, with 9 bases fitting TRBD1. V shed 2 bases, J shed 1 base, and the junction held 5 bases outside the gene matches. Germline V gene data show CDR1 as SQVTM and CDR2 as ANQGSEA. There are 15 residues in the CDR3. CDR3 sequence: CSVEFSGQGNTEAFF. The CDR3 region has the DNA TGCAGCGTTGAATTTTCGGGACAGGGGAACACTGAAGCTTTCTTT.

CDR3 DNA sequence: TGTGCCAGTAGTACAAATCGACAGGAGCTTGAAGCTTTCTTT. As protein: CASSTNRQELEAFF. The chain links TRBV19 to TRBJ1-1, with a weak D call TRBD1 (6 bases). The CDR3 is 14 residues long. Germline V gene sequence: CDR1 LNHDA, CDR2 SQIVND (reference sequence). Trimming left V 4 bases short and J 7 bases short, with 16 bases between. The whole variable domain, filled in from reference TRBV19 and TRBJ1-1, reads DGGITQSPKYLFRKEGQNVTLSCEQNLNHDAMYWYRQDPGQGLRLIYYSQIVNDFQKGDIAEGYSVSREKKESFPLTVTSAQKNPTAFYLCASSTNRQELEAFFGQGTRLTVV.

This clone occurred a few times. V is TRBV2 and J is TRBJ1-1, with a tentative D call TRBD1 (6 bases). This CDR3 is 10 amino acids long. Trimming stripped 10 bases from V and 9 bases from J, with 12 bases between. Germline-derived CDR1 and CDR2 are SNHLY and FYNNEI. The CDR3 nucleotides are TGTGCCACCCTGGACAGAAAAGCTTTCTTT. Its translation: CATLDRKAFF.

This rearrangement joins TRBV6-5 to TRBJ2-7; tentatively, D is TRBD2 (5 bases). V was pared by 7 bases and J by 4 bases, with 11 bases between. CDR1 and CDR2 (germline): MNHEY, SVGAGI. The CDR3 sequence is 12 residues long. The CDR3 sequence is CASISREYEQYF. CDR3 DNA: TGTGCCAGCATCTCGAGGGAATACGAGCAGTACTTC.

The chain combines TRBV7-8 with TRBJ1-5; D possibly corresponds to TRBD1 (6 bases). The CDR3 is 14 residues long. In germline, CDR1 is SGHVS, CDR2 FQNEAQ. V was pared by 1 base and J by 6 bases, with 10 bases between. CDR3 DNA: TGTGCCAGCAGCTTAGTGGGGGCCGGTCAGCCCCAGCATTTT. As protein: CASSLVGAGQPQHF.

This clone has a count of ten or more. Other DNA sequences in the same sample also yield this CDR3. This chain connects TRBV2 to TRBJ2-5; D call uncertain. V was shortened by 1 base and J by 4 bases, with 4 bases between the two germline ends. Germline CDR1 and CDR2: SNHLY and FYNNEI. CDR3 length equals 12 residues. CDR3 coding DNA: TGTGCCAGCAGTGAAGAGCGAGAGACCCAGTACTTC. It codes for CASSEERETQYF.

A single count supports this clone. The chain has TRBV28 and TRBJ1-5; weak D call: TRBD1 (5 bases). Per the germline V gene, CDR1 is MDHEN and CDR2 is SYDVKM. V was clipped by 5 bases and J by 6 bases, with 20 bases between them. The CDR3 loop spans 16 amino acids. The CDR3 here is CASSPSGEGRVQPQHF. CDR3 DNA: TGTGCCAGCAGTCCCTCCGGAGAGGGGAGGGTTCAGCCCCAGCATTTT.

The rearrangement joins TRBV7-9 to TRBJ1-1; 10 bases are shared with TRBD1. Germline CDR1 is SEHNR and CDR2 is FQNEAQ (reference sequence). Unmatched junction bases numbered 1, after V lost 3 bases and J lost 0 bases. This CDR3 has 15 residues. The CDR3 bases are TGTGCCAGCAGCTTGACAGGGGGCCTGAACACTGAAGCTTTCTTT. It codes for CASSLTGGLNTEAFF.

The chain uses TRBV10-3 and TRBJ1-1, with unresolved D. This CDR3 is built from 15 residues. CDR1 is ENHRY, CDR2 SYGVKD, per germline. Between the trimmed V and J ends, which lost 3 bases and 2 bases, there was a span of 13 bases. The CDR3 here is CAISEYPTANTEAFF. CDR3 in DNA: TGTGCCATCAGTGAATACCCCACAGCTAACACTGAAGCTTTCTTT.

V is TRBV15 and J is TRBJ2-5; 9 bases agree with TRBD2. The J segment lost 5 bases and the V segment lost 1 base, leaving 11 bases of the junction unmatched. Looked up from germline, CDR1 is LNHNV and CDR2 is YYDKDF (reference sequence). CDR3 size: 17 residues. This CDR3 reads CATSRGQAGTSRETQYF. CDR3 nucleotides: TGTGCCACCAGCAGAGGCCAGGCCGGGACTAGCAGGGAGACCCAGTACTTC.

The chain has TRBV11-2 and TRBJ2-7, with D maybe TRBD1 (6 bases). CDR1 SGHAT and CDR2 FQNNGV come from the germline V gene. The V gene lost 4 bases and the J gene lost 0 bases, with 10 bases spanning the gap. The CDR3 consists of 14 residues. The chain's CDR3 is CASSSSRGSYEQYV. The CDR3 region has the DNA TGTGCCAGCAGCTCTTCCAGGGGCTCCTACGAGCAGTACGTC.

The chain is built from TRBV9 and TRBJ1-3; 8 nucleotides match TRBD1. Germline V gene sequence: CDR1 SGDLS, CDR2 YYNGEE. V was clipped by 0 bases and J by 9 bases; unmatched bases: 8. CDR3 length: 15 amino acids. The CDR3 sequence: CASSVGQGASFTIYF. CDR3 nucleotides: TGTGCCAGCAGCGTAGGCCAGGGGGCTTCATTCACCATATATTTT. Variable domain in full (rest from reference TRBV9 and TRBJ1-3): DSGVTQTPKHLITATGQRVTLRCSPRSGDLSVYWYQQSLDQGLQFLIQYYNGEERAKGNILERFSAQQFPDLHSELNLSSLELGDSALYFCASSVGQGASFTIYFGEGSWLTVV.

The CDR3 is CAISPDTDTQYF. The CDR3 bases are TGTGCCATCAGTCCAGACACAGATACGCAGTATTTT. The J gene is TRBJ2-3, the V gene TRBV10-3, with no clear D. V gave up 5 bases and J gave up 2 bases, with 5 bases separating them. Germline CDR1 and CDR2: ENHRY and SYGVKD. There are 12 residues in the CDR3.

This chain connects TRBV7-2 to TRBJ2-7; TRBD2 matches 9 bases. CDR1 and CDR2 from the germline V gene are SGHTA and FQGNSA. V lost 1 base and J lost 3; bases outside the gene matches: 4. The CDR3 is made up of 15 amino acids. CDR3 loop: CASSLGLAANYEQYV. CDR3 nucleotides: TGTGCCAGCAGCTTAGGACTAGCGGCCAACTACGAGCAGTACGTC.

The chain joins TRBV2 to TRBJ2-3, with D possibly being TRBD1 (6 bases). Germline loops: CDR1 SNHLY, CDR2 FYNNEI. The CDR3 runs to 15 residues. Trimming shortened V by 10 bases and J by 3 bases, and 20 bases separated the two germline ends. Here the CDR3 reads CAMAGAKGGTDTQYF. DNA for the CDR3: TGTGCCATGGCAGGGGCCAAGGGTGGGACAGATACGCAGTATTTT.